This T cell receptor (beta chain) is drawn from a study of T cell changes during pregnancy in multiple sclerosis. This clone was picked up one time. The repertoire was sequenced with immunoSEQ multiplex PCR; TCRdb's copy has only in-frame clones and lacks some. The repertoire holds 65,000 to 85,000 clones, with 75% to 90% as singletons. Trimming took off 3 bases at V and 0 bases at J, with 8 bases between the two ends. The CDR3 extends over 15 amino acids. CDR1 is KGHSH and CDR2 is LQKENI in the germline V gene. The receptor comes from a female donor in good health, enrolled as a control in a pregnancy study. The sequences come from peripheral blood, collected after pregnancy. The genes are TRBV18 and TRBJ2-2; no firm D call. CDR3 nucleotide sequence: TGTGCCAGCTCACCGACAACCGCGAACACCGGGGAGCTGTTTTTT. Translating gives CASSPTTANTGELFF.